The clone carrying this T cell receptor beta chain was counted many times. The CDR3 regions of TCR beta were amplified from RNA transcripts. A first-round RT-PCR of the TCR CDR3 used the HTBI primer set. Each CDR3 protein gets one entry after TCRdb re-called the multiplex PCR reads with MiXCR. The sample records 620,000 or so distinct CDR3 sequences, roughly 15% being singletons. V trimming: 6 bases; J trimming: 9 bases; junction bases outside the gene matches: 7. Germline V gene data show CDR1 as MNHNS and CDR2 as SASEGT. The CDR3 runs to 15 residues. The data stem from a study of T cells in Graves' hyperthyroidism and ophthalmopathy.

The sample taken for sequencing was blood. The sequence was collected from a woman between 45 and 60 years old with Graves' ophthalmopathy. The rearrangement joins TRBV6-1 to TRBJ2-1, with 14 bases that match TRBD2. CDR3 coding DNA: TGTGCCAGCAGGTTGGGACTAGCGGGAGTAGGTGAGCAGTTCTTC. Translation: CASRLGLAGVGEQFF.